The 3 T cell receptor beta chains reported below all come from one sample, sequenced in a study of CD8 T cells in ankylosing spondylitis. Study observations and caveats: Seemingly distinctive of ankylosing spondylitis blood was a TCR beta motif formed by eight highly homologous variants.

TCRdb redid the calling of the 5' RACE reads with MiXCR, one entry per CDR3 protein. The sample contains around 490,000 distinct CDR3 sequences, approximately 5.3% of which appear only once. Antigens of these TCRs are unknown. Sequenced input: blood, either unsorted or a sorted T cell fraction (not recorded which). Every receptor here comes from a male donor with ankylosing spondylitis.

This clonotype was seen repeatedly, ten times or more. J is TRBJ2-7 and V is TRBV12-3 or TRBV12-4; 11 nucleotides align to TRBD2. Trimming took 6 bases from V and 6 from J; bases not matched to a gene: 10. The CDR3 has 15 amino acids. The CDR3 sequence: CASRTTTSGNGEQYF. CDR3 nucleotides: TGTGCCAGCAGAACCACGACTAGCGGGAATGGCGAGCAGTACTTC.

As for this clonotype: A clone one base away is much larger, so this may be a read error. The chain carries TRBV6-2 or TRBV6-3 and TRBJ2-1; 7 nucleotides agree with TRBD2. This CDR3 contains 17 residues. Trimming removed 8 bases from V and 0 bases from J; junction bases left unmatched: 13. The germline V gene encodes CDR1 MNHEY and CDR2 SVGEGT. CDR3 nucleotides: TGTGCCAGCGAACTCGCGGGAGAATTCCGCTCCTACAATGAGCAGTTCTTC. Translated: CASELAGEFRSYNEQFF.

At least ten counts were recorded for this clonotype. The J gene is TRBJ2-7, the V gene TRBV12-3 or TRBV12-4; 8 bases line up with TRBD2. This CDR3 has 14 amino acids. Unmatched junction bases numbered 6, after V lost 3 bases and J lost 5 bases. The DNA of the CDR3 is TGTGCCAGCAGTTTTTCCGGGGGGGCACACGAGCAGTACTTC. Its protein is CASSFSGGAHEQYF.